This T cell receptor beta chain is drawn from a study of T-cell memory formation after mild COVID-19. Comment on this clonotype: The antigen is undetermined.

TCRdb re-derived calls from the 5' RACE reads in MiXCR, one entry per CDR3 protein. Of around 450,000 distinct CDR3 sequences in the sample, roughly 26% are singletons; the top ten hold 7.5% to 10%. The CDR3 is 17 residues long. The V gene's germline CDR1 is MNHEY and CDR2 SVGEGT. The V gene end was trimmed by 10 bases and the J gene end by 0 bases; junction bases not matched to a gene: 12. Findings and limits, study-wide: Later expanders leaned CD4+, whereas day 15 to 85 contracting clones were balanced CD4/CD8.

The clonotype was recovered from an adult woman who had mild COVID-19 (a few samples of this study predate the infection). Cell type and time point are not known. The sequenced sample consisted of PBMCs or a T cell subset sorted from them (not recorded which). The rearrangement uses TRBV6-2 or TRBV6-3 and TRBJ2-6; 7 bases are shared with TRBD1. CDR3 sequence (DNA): TGTGCCATCGCCGCAGGGGGTTTTCCCTCTGGGGCCAACGTCCTGACTTTC. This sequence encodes CAIAAGGFPSGANVLTF.